This note documents a single T cell receptor beta chain sequence. Its antigen target is currently unknown. It has no much larger one-base neighbor in the sample; base qualities were not kept. The sample belongs to a study of cytomegalovirus exposure and HLA in healthy donors (dated by TCRdb to between 2016 and 2019). At the level of the whole study: According to an earlier analysis of several hundred of the donors, about 179 million T cells yielded roughly 110 million unique TCR beta sequences and around 280 Gb of sequence data. An early release that covered 500 to 800 HLA-typed donors contained about 290 gigabases of sequencing data and 85 million to 100 million unique TCR sequences. Of the approximately 400 genotyped donors, over 65% fell in the genetic ancestry cluster associated with self-reported Caucasian donors. The aim of the study was to test whether cataloging public T cell receptors could identify signatures of past pathogen exposure. Using immunosequencing, the study profiled T cell repertoires from some 670 subjects and related those repertoires to cytomegalovirus serostatus. In addition to the first cohort of about 650 subjects, a separate validation cohort of 130 or so different subjects was used. To predict cytomegalovirus infection status, the study combined high-throughput TCR immunosequencing, statistical association of individual TCRs with disease status, and machine learning. To study patterns of TCR occurrence, a later analysis re-analyzed previously published TCR beta repertoires from under 750 donors and added high-resolution HLA genotyping. Rather than using new phenotypic data, the later analysis identified candidate immune exposures from TCR beta sequences and from how often those sequences occurred across donors. To decide whether each TCR beta V gene segment behaved as functional or pseudogenic, an earlier analysis of 587 of the donors relied on high-throughput TCR beta sequencing. Donor age, sex, ethnicity and CMV serostatus were collected together with the repertoire data. A later genetic analysis took genome-wide SNP genotypes for about 55% of the 666 donors and used that subset as a discovery cohort. All discovery cohort repertoires had been generated using a single sequencing platform. HLA typing included class I and class II loci at four-digit resolution. The number of donors typed differed by locus, with about 629-640 for A, B, C, DRB1 and DQB1, around 500 for DQA1, approximately 580 for DPA1, and some 440 for DPB1. Because of strong linkage in the cohort, roughly five DR-DQ haplotypes were treated as single units for association and clustering. Among roughly 400 genotyped donors of the cohort, an average of approximately 220,000 unique TCR beta nucleotide sequences was sequenced per donor, of which roughly 17% were non-productive.

The cohort consisted of 650 to 850 healthy bone marrow donors. Cohort members were all nominally healthy when sampled, although unrecorded immune exposures were likely present. The donor tested CMV seropositive, placing the donor among the 290 or so seropositive members of the cohort. Each donor provided a peripheral blood sample, and peripheral blood mononuclear cells were used for TCR beta sequencing. Genomic DNA extraction from the blood cell samples was performed with the Qiagen DNeasy Blood Extraction Kit. CDR1 and CDR2 are drawn from the germline V gene: MDHEN, SYDVKM. Measured from the cysteine to the phenylalanine, the CDR3 is 14 residues long. Of the read, only the CDR3 DNA is kept; its 42 bases are in frame from base 1. V trim: 10 bases; J trim: 10 bases; unmatched bases: 16. Broad study findings and their caveats: Around 16 rarely observed V segments, including chromosome 9 orphons, were excluded from the earlier analysis of several hundred of the donors because counts were too low. V-gene and J-gene trimming of TCR beta chains was associated with a missense DCLRE1C variant in a later genetic analysis, and the association was replicated in an independent cohort. Because HLA typing was unavailable for some donors at each locus, only the typed subset was used in association tests. In vitro tests confirmed that a few of the cytomegalovirus-associated TCR beta chains recognize cytomegalovirus antigens. A further reported finding was that TCR beta sequences accurately predicted the HLA-A and HLA-B alleles for most subjects in the first cohort. Some IMGT-functional V segments, including TRBV6-2 and TRBV6-3, could not be told apart with the 87-base-pair reads, so those segments were excluded. In a later analysis, several top co-occurrence clusters were reported to appear linked to parvovirus B19, influenza, CMV and Epstein-Barr virus. Presence/absence analyses assumed roughly uniform sequencing depth across donors, an assumption that may not hold. A total of about 180 TCR beta chains were listed by the study as associated with cytomegalovirus. A cluster of highly shared sequence variants was judged likely to be a technical artifact of the sequencing pipeline. In both the original and validation cohorts, the classifier was reported to diagnose cytomegalovirus status with high specificity and sensitivity. It was suggested by the authors that the approach could potentially be generalized to other disease states and immunological phenotypes. Compared with equally common non-associated chains, HLA-associated TCR beta chains in a later analysis were more clonally expanded and had lower generation probabilities. The cohort was sequenced for TCR beta chains only, and without alpha or paired-chain data the features that could be detected were limited. In a later analysis, the rate of TCR association differed among HLA loci, with DRB1 alleles having the most associated TCRs and HLA-C alleles having the fewest. In a later genetic analysis, fewer N-insertions in productive TCRs were reported among donors in an Asian-associated ancestry cluster than the roughly 670-donor mean. While some public TCRs were present in many individuals, most TCR sequences turned up only very rarely across donors. In a later analysis, more than 15,000 TCR beta sequences were associated with specific HLA alleles at a false discovery rate of 0.05. An earlier analysis of several hundred of the donors showed that most TCR beta V segments appeared in productive rearrangements either about 87% or about 30% of the time, which broadly matched IMGT annotations. A later analysis found that most CMV-associated TCR beta chains appeared HLA-restricted, with HLA associations seemingly driven largely by CMV exposure. When HLA alleles, especially DR and DQ, strongly co-occurred, attributing TCR associations to individual alleles was difficult. Immune exposure information for the cohort was limited to CMV serostatus. Linkage disequilibrium might explain the correlated functional status among segregating V segments, but an unknown experimental factor could not be ruled out.

The library was produced with the immunoSEQ multiplex PCR assay. A mixture of 60 forward primers for TCR Vbeta segments and 13 reverse primers for TCR Jbeta segments was used in the multiplex PCR. The CDR3 region of rearranged TCR beta genes was amplified from genomic DNA by a multiplex PCR assay. The Illumina HiSeq System was used to sequence the amplified TCR beta libraries as 87-base-pair reads. In the authors' own workflow: A later analysis counted about 82 million unique TCR beta chains across the roughly 700 repertoires, and approximately 11 million of these chains were shared by at least two donors. To remove PCR and sequencing errors, raw reads were error-corrected and collapsed into unique sequences using a nearest-neighbor algorithm that merged closely related sequences. CDR3 sequences were aligned to IMGT reference sequences to assign V, D and J gene segments. For a sequence to be retained, a match of at least six nucleotides to both a V gene segment and a J gene segment was required. Rearrangements were classified as productive when the CDR3 lacked stop codons and remained in frame with V and J, and all other rearrangements were classified as non-productive. CDR3 was defined according to IMGT convention as the region running from the second conserved V-encoded cysteine to the conserved J-encoded phenylalanine. The earlier analysis of about 610 of the donors excluded any sequence lacking an unambiguous match to a single V gene segment. An earlier analysis of fewer than 750 of the donors called V segments functional above 56.7% productive rearrangements and segregating when the between-donor standard deviation exceeded 5%. A statistical classification framework was developed to diagnose cytomegalovirus status using the catalog of TCR beta chain sequences. A later analysis assigned V and J genes by comparing TCR nucleotide sequences with IMGT/GENE-DB human TR gene sequences. In a later analysis, CDR3 sequences and most-parsimonious VDJ recombination scenarios were assigned using the TCRdist pipeline. In a later analysis, each TCR beta chain was defined by its CDR3 amino acid sequence together with its V-gene family, and reads lacking a unique V-gene family were excluded. In a later analysis, approximately 590 highly shared, low-generation-probability nucleotide sequences were removed to address suspected cross-contamination and a sequencing artifact. For each public chain, a later analysis derived a clonal expansion index from normalized ranks of inferred template counts within each repertoire. A later analysis computed generation probabilities with a VDJ recombination model fitted to out-of-frame rearrangements, and checked the results against IGoR. In a later analysis, TCR-TCR, TCR-HLA and TCR-CMV co-occurrence was scored with hypergeometric tests, and a repertoire-size bias correction was applied to TCR pairs. A later analysis estimated false discovery rates by permuting HLA or CMV assignments 20 times. In a later analysis, co-occurring TCRs were grouped using DBSCAN, and TCRdist sequence similarity was added for clustering within HLA-allele-positive subsets. Repertoires with fewer than 30,000 or more than 120,000 public chains were left out of co-occurrence clustering, as were about 5 repertoires with anomalous nucleotide sharing. This immuneACCESS table, as held by TCRdb, lists in-frame sequences with V and J called but not all clones. Of the missing ones, under half trace to an unresolved V gene in checked studies; the others have no known cause. That table is the source of V, J and clone size, and D and trimming were worked out from the DNA. This sample is represented by 110,000 to 150,000 clones; 70% to 85% of them were singletons. The ten largest clones take up approximately 9.7% of the sample.

Recombination joined TRBV28 with TRBJ2-1, with 7 bases aligning to TRBD1. Specimen: PBMCs. The sequence was obtained from a woman between 55 and 75 years old in good health and CMV-seropositive. In nucleotides, the sequence is TGTGCCATCCCACAGGGACAGCAAAGTTTGGAGCAGTTCTTC. The encoded protein is CAIPQGQQSLEQFF.